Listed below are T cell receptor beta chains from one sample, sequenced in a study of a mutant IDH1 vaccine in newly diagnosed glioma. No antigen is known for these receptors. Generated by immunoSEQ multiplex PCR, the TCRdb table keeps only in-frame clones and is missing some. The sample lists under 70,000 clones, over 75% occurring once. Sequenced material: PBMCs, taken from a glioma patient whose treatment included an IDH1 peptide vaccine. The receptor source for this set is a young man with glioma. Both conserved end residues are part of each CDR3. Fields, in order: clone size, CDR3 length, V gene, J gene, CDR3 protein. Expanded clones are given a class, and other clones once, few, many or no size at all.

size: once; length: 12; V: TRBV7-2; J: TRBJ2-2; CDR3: CASSNPGGELFF
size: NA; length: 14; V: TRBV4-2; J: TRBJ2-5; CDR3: CASSQLGSQETQYF
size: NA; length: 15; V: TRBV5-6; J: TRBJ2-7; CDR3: CASSLRTQNSYEQYF
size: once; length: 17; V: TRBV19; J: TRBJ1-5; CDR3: CASSVLRDSIRTQPQHF
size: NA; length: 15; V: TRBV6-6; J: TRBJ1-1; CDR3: CASSYLGRLNTEAFF
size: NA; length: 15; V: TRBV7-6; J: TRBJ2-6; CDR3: CASSFRGSGANVLTF
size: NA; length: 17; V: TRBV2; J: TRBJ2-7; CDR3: CASSEGRVQSSGYEQYF
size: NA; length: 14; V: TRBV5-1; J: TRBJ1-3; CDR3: CASSPQDSGNTIYF
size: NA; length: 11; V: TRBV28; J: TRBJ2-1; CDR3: CASSWPDEQFF
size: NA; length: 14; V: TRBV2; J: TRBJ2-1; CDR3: CASRRLAGAGEQFF
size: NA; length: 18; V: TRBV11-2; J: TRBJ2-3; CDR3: CASSSPGLAGAVTDTQYF